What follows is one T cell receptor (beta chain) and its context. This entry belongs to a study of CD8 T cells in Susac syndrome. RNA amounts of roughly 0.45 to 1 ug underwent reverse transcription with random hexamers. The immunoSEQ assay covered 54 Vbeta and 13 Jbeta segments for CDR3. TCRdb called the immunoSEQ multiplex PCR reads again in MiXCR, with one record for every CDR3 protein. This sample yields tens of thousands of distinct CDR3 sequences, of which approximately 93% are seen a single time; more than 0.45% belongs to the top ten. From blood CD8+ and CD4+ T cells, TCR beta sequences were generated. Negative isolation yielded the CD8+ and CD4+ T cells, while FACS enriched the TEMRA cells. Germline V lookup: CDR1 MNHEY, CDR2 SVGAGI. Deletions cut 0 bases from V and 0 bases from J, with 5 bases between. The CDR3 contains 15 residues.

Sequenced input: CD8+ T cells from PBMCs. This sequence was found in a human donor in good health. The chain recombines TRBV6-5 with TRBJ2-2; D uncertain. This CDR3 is CASSYSFSNTGELFF. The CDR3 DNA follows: TGTGCCAGCAGTTACTCGTTCTCGAACACCGGGGAGCTGTTTTTT.